The 6 T cell receptor beta chains presented below share a single source sample, sequenced in a study of blood T cell repertoires in COVID-19. Generated by immunoSEQ multiplex PCR, the TCRdb table keeps only in-frame clones and is missing some. The sample has around 300,000 clones, roughly 90% seen once. The sample taken for sequencing was PBMCs or T cells enriched from blood (not recorded which). Source of these receptors: a woman in her forties who had recovered from COVID-19.

The chain joins TRBV29-1 to TRBJ2-2; D may be TRBD2 (6 bases). This CDR3 is built from 14 residues. The V gene's germline CDR1 is SQVTM and CDR2 ANQGSEA. V lost 4 bases, J lost 4 bases, and 13 bases lay in between. CDR3 sequence: CSVAGWGGTGELFF. The CDR3 coding sequence is TGCAGCGTTGCGGGTTGGGGAGGCACCGGGGAGCTGTTTTTT.

The chain links TRBV6-5 to TRBJ2-7; D uncertain. From germline, CDR1 is MNHEY and CDR2 SVGAGI. There are 13 residues in the CDR3. V lost 4 bases, J lost 6 bases, and 13 bases lay in between. The CDR3 region is CASSSEPIGEQYF. For the CDR3, the DNA is TGTGCCAGCAGTTCAGAACCGATTGGCGAGCAGTACTTC.

The gene calls are TRBV6-2 or TRBV6-3 and TRBJ2-3, with 7 bases that match TRBD2. The trim removed 6 bases at V and 4 bases at J, leaving 7 bases unmatched. This CDR3 has 14 residues. Germline V lookup: CDR1 MNHEY, CDR2 SVGEGT. CDR3 DNA: TGTGCCAGCAGCCTACTAGCGATCGCAGATACGCAGTATTTT. It yields the protein CASSLLAIADTQYF.

This CDR3 reads CASSPEQGLNTEAFF. CDR3 bases: TGTGCTAGTTCCCCCGAACAGGGTTTGAACACTGAAGCTTTCTTT. The rearrangement links TRBV12-5 to TRBJ1-1; D is perhaps TRBD1 (6 bases). V lost 8 bases and J lost 0, with 16 bases in between. The CDR3 sequence is 15 residues long. CDR1 and CDR2 from the germline V gene are LGHNT and FRNRAP.

This chain links TRBV19 with TRBJ1-2, with D tentatively TRBD1 (6 bases). Germline assignment: CDR1 LNHDA and CDR2 SQIVND (reference sequence). V shed 9 bases and J shed 2 bases, with 16 bases lying between them. The CDR3 extends over 14 amino acids. CDR3 in amino acids: CASSRAGANYGYTF. In DNA, the CDR3 is TGTGCCAGCTCCCGGGCAGGGGCGAACTATGGCTACACCTTC. Full variable domain (outside the CDR3, taken from reference TRBV19 and TRBJ1-2): DGGITQSPKYLFRKEGQNVTLSCEQNLNHDAMYWYRQDPGQGLRLIYYSQIVNDFQKGDIAEGYSVSREKKESFPLTVTSAQKNPTAFYLCASSRAGANYGYTFGSGTRLTVV.

The chain uses TRBV7-9 and TRBJ1-1, with D maybe TRBD1 (5 bases). CDR1 is SEHNR and CDR2 is FQNEAQ in the germline V gene (reference sequence). The CDR3 loop spans 14 amino acids. V was cut by 4 bases and J by 3 bases, with 12 bases left in between. CDR3 bases: TGTGCCAGCAGCTCCTCTGGGGGGGACACTGAAGCTTTCTTT. Its protein is CASSSSGGDTEAFF.